This TCR beta chain was obtained from a study of CD8+ T cells in alopecia areata. Study in general: Tofacitinib administration persisted for 6 to 18 months, succeeded by 6 months off drug.

CDR1 and CDR2 (germline): SGHTA, FQGNSA. This CDR3 spans 14 amino acids. V lost 2 bases to trimming and J lost 6 bases, with 11 bases between them. Treatment here: oral pan-JAK inhibitor, 5-10 mg twice daily. After isolation, RNA underwent reverse transcription to generate cDNA as the sequencing template. The table came from immunoSEQ multiplex PCR; TCRdb's copy has only in-frame clones and leaves some out. This table has some 99,000 clones, approximately 66% appearing once. Specimen: CD8+ T cells sorted from blood, collected at week 4, from a patient treated with tofacitinib. This TCR was recovered from a human donor with alopecia areata. The rearrangement links TRBV7-2 to TRBJ2-1; possibly TRBD1 for D (6 bases). In DNA form, the CDR3 reads TGTGCCAGCAGCTTATGGTCAGGGGTCAATGAGCAGTTCTTC. Translation: CASSLWSGVNEQFF.